This T cell receptor beta chain is drawn from a study of T cell responses to AZD1222 COVID-19 vaccine. The assay was immunoSEQ multiplex PCR, and TCRdb's table has in-frame clones only and misses some. The sample contains about 150,000 clones, approximately 85% of which appear only once. Trimming cost V 4 bases and J 5 bases, with 11 bases left between them. The CDR3 covers 13 residues. Germline V lookup: CDR1 LNHDA, CDR2 SQIVND (reference sequence). The sequence came from an adult who received the MenACWY meningococcal vaccine as a control. Here the sequenced sample was peripheral blood, taken 28 days after the second dose of the MenACWY control vaccine. J is TRBJ1-1 and V is TRBV19; weak D call: TRBD1 (6 bases). DNA for the CDR3: TGTGCCAGTAGTACGGACAGAAGAACTGAAGCTTTCTTT. Its translation: CASSTDRRTEAFF. The whole variable domain, remainder taken from reference TRBV19 and TRBJ1-1, is DGGITQSPKYLFRKEGQNVTLSCEQNLNHDAMYWYRQDPGQGLRLIYYSQIVNDFQKGDIAEGYSVSREKKESFPLTVTSAQKNPTAFYLCASSTDRRTEAFFGQGTRLTVV.